This T cell receptor beta chain originates from a study of blood T cell repertoires in COVID-19. Background on the study: COVID-19 samples collected from the United States, Italy and Spain covered acute and convalescent phases.

Per the authors' pipeline: Reference gene primer amplification gave estimated nucleated cell counts. The assay was immunoSEQ multiplex PCR, and TCRdb's table has in-frame clones only and misses some. Clonal size and the V and J genes are those of that table, whereas D and trimming came from the DNA. The table lists some 250,000 clones, just over 90% of them singletons. The CDR3 runs to 15 residues. With V trimmed by 2 bases and J by 3 bases, 8 bases remained unmatched. CDR1 and CDR2 from the germline V gene are SGHDT and YYEEEE. This study enrolled people aged about 18 to 90 from about two dozen US geographic areas. Participants' reported clinical history set cohort assignment.

The rearrangement uses TRBV5-6 and TRBJ2-7; TRBD2 matches at 7 bases. This receptor was identified in a woman aged 40 to 50 with acute COVID-19. The specimen sequenced was PBMCs or T cells enriched from blood (not recorded which). Written as DNA, the CDR3 is TGTGCCAGCAGCTTCCTTCCAGCGGGACTCTACGAGCAGTACTTC. Its translation: CASSFLPAGLYEQYF. Full variable domain (outside the CDR3, taken from reference TRBV5-6 and TRBJ2-7): DAGVTQSPTHLIKTRGQQVTLRCSPKSGHDTVSWYQQALGQGPQFIFQYYEEEERQRGNFPDRFSGHQFPNYSSELNVNALLLGDSALYLCASSFLPAGLYEQYFGPGTRLTVT.